Only a few counts were recorded for the clone carrying this TCR beta chain. Its antigen is undetermined. Described time point: persistent/refractory GD, antithyroid drugs over 5 years with positive TRAb. RNA extracted from PBMCs served as the sequencing template. V was clipped by 5 bases and J by 3 bases, with 10 bases between them. This CDR3 spans 14 amino acids. Germline V gives CDR1 MNHEY, CDR2 SMNVEV (reference sequence). The data stem from a study of regulatory T cells in long-lasting Graves disease. Study conclusions and caveats: TRBV28, TRBJ1-2 and TRBJ2-5 were segments that persistent disease favored. Lower TCR diversity was seen in persistent Graves' patients than in newly diagnosed ones.

Arm-PCR of CDR3 regions with iRepertoire HTBI primers generated TCR beta libraries. TCRdb recomputed calls from the multiplex PCR reads with MiXCR, one row per CDR3 protein. This table holds about 300,000 distinct CDR3 sequences, 20% to 25% found once. The chain employs TRBV27 and TRBJ2-2; tentative D call: TRBD2 (6 bases). The sequenced sample was peripheral blood mononuclear cells (PBMCs), obtained when the disease was refractory, from a patient treated with antithyroid drugs. The receptor was derived from a female donor with Graves disease. CDR3 amino acids: CASSGTSYTGELFF. The CDR3 DNA sequence: TGTGCCAGCAGTGGGACTTCCTACACCGGGGAGCTGTTTTTT.